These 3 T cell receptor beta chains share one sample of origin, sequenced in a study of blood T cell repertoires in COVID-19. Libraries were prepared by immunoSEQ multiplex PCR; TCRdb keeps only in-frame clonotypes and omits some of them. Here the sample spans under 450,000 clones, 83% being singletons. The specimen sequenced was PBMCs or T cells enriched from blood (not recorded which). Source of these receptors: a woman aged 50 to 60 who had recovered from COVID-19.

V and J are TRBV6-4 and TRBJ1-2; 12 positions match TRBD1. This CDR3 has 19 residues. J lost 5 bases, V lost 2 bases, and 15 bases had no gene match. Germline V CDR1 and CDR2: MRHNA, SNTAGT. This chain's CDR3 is CASSDTSGTGGPVGYGYTF. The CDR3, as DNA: TGTGCCAGCAGTGACACCTCCGGGACAGGGGGCCCGGTCGGTTATGGCTACACCTTC.

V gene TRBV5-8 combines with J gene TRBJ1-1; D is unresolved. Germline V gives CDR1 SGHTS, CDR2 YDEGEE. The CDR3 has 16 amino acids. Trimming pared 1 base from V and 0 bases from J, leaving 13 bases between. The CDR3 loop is CASSLLPQLMNTEAFF. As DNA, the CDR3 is TGTGCCAGCAGCTTGCTTCCACAGCTAATGAACACTGAAGCTTTCTTT.

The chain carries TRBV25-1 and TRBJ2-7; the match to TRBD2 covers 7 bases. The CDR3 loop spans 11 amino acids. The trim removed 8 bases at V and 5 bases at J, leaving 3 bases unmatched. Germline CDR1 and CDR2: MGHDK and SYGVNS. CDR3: CASLGTNEQYF. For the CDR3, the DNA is TGTGCCAGCCTGGGGACTAACGAGCAGTACTTC.